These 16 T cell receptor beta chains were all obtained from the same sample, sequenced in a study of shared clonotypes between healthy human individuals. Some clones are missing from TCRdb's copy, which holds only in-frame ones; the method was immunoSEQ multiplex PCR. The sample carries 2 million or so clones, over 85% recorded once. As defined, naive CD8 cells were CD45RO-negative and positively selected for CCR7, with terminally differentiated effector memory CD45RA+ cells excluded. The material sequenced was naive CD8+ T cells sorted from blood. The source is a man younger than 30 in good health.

The CDR3 region is CASSLGGIQYF. CDR3 DNA: TGTGCCAGCAGTCTGGGGGGCATTCAGTACTTC. The V gene is TRBV25-1, the J gene TRBJ2-4; D perhaps matches TRBD2 (6 bases). CDR1 and CDR2 from the germline V gene are MGHDK and SYGVNS. Trimming removed 5 bases from V and 9 bases from J, with 8 bases in between. The CDR3 contains 11 residues.

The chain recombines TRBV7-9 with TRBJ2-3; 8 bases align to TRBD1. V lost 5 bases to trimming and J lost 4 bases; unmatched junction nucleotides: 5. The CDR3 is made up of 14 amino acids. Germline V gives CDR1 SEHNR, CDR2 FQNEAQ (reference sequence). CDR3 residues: CASSQRTGPDTQYF. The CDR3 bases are TGTGCCAGCAGCCAACGGACAGGGCCAGATACGCAGTATTTT.

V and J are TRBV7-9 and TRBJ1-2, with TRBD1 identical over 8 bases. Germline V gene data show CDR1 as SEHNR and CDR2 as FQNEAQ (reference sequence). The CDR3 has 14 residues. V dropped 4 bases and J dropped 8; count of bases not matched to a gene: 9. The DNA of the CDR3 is TGTGCCAGCAGCTCGGAAAACAGGGGGTTAGGCTACACCTTC. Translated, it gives CASSSENRGLGYTF.

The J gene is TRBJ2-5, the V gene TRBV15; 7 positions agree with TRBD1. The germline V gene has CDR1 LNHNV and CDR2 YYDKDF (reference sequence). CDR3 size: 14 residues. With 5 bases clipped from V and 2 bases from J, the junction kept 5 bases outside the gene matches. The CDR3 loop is CATSEIRGQETQYF. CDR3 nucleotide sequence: TGTGCCACCAGCGAGATCAGGGGGCAAGAGACCCAGTACTTC.

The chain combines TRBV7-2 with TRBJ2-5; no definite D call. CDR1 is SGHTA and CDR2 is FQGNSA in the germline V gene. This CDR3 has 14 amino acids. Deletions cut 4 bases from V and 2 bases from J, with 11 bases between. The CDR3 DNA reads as TGTGCCAGCAGCTCCATCCCAGAACAAGAGACCCAGTACTTC. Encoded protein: CASSSIPEQETQYF.

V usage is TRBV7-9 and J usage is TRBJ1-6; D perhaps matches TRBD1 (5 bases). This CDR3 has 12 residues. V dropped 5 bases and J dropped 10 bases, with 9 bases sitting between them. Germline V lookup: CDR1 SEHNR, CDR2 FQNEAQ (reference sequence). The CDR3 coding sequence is TGTGCCAGCAGCCCGGGGCAGTCACCCCTCCACTTT. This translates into CASSPGQSPLHF.

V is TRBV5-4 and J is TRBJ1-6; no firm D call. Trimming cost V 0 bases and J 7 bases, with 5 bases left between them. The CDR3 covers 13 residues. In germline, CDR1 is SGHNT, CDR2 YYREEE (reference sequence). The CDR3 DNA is TGTGCCAGCAGCTTGGCAACAAATTCACCCCTCCACTTT. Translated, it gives CASSLATNSPLHF.

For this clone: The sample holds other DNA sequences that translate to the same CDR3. The CDR3 here is CASSAGTTSTDTQYF. DNA of the CDR3: TGTGCCAGCAGCGCCGGGACTACTAGCACAGATACGCAGTATTTT. The chain carries TRBV9 and TRBJ2-3, with 7 bases fitting TRBD2. Per germline, CDR1 SGDLS and CDR2 YYNGEE. Trimming removed 3 bases from V and 0 bases from J; junction bases left unmatched: 4. This CDR3 has 15 amino acids.

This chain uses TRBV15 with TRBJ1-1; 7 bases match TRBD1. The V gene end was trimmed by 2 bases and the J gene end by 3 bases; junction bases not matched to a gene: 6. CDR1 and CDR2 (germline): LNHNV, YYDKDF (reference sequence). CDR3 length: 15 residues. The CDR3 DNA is TGTGCCACCAGCAGATTGACAGGGCTAGACACTGAAGCTTTCTTT. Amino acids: CATSRLTGLDTEAFF.

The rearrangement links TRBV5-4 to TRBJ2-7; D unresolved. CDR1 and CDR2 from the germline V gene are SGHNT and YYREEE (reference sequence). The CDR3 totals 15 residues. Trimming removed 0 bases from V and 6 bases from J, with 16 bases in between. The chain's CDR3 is CASSLEGLGYGEQYF. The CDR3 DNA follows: TGTGCCAGCAGCTTGGAGGGCCTTGGGTATGGCGAGCAGTACTTC.

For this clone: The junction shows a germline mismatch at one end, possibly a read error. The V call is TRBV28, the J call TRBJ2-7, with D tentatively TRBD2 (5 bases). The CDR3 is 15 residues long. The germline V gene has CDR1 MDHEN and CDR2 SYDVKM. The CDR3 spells CASSLEGPSSYEQYF. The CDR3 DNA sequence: TGTGCCAGCAGTTTAGAAGGGCCTAGCTCCTATGAGCAGTACTTC.

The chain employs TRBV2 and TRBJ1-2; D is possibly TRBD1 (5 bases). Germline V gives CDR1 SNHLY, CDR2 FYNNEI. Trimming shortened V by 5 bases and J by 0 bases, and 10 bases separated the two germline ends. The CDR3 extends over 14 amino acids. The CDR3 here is CASSLGAANYGYTF. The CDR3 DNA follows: TGTGCCAGCAGTCTCGGGGCGGCTAACTATGGCTACACCTTC.

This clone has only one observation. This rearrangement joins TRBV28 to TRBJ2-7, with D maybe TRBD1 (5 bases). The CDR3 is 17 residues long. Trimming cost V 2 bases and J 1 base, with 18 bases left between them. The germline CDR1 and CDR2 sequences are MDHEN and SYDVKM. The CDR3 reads CASSLVVGAGPSYEQYF. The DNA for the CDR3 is TGTGCCAGCAGTTTAGTCGTAGGGGCAGGCCCATCCTACGAGCAGTACTTC.

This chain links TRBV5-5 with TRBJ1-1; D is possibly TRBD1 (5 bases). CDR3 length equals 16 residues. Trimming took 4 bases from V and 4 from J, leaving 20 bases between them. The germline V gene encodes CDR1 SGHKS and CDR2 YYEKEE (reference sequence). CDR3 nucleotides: TGTGCCAGCAGCCCACCCTTCGACAGTGGGGGCACTGAAGCTTTCTTT. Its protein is CASSPPFDSGGTEAFF.

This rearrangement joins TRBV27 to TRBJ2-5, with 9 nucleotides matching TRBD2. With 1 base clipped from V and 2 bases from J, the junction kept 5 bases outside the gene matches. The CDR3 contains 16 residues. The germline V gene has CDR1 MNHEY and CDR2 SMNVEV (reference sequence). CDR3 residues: CASSLYGLAGQETQYF. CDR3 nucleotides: TGTGCCAGCAGTTTATACGGCCTAGCGGGACAAGAGACCCAGTACTTC.

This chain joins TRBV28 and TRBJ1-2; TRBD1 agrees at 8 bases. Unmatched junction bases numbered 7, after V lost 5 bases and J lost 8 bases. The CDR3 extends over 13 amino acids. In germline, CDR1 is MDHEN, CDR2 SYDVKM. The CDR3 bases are TGTGCCAGCAGTCAACGGACAGGGCCCGGCTACACCTTC. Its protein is CASSQRTGPGYTF.